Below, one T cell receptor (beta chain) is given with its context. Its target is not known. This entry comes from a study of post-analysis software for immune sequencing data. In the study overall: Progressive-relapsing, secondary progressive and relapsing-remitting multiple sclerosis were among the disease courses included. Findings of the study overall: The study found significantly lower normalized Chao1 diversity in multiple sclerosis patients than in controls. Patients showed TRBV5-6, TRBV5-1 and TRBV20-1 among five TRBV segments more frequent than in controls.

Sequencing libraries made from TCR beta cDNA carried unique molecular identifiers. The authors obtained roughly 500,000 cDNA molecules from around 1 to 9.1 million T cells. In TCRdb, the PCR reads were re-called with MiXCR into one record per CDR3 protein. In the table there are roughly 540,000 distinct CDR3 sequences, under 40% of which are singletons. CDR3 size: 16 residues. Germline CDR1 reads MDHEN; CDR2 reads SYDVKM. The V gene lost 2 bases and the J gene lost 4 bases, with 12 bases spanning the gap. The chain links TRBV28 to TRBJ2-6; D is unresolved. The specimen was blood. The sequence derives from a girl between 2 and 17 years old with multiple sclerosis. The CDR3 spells CASSLGYEPGANVLTF. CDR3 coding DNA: TGTGCCAGCAGTTTAGGCTACGAGCCAGGGGCCAACGTCCTGACTTTC.